This TCR beta chain is from a study of PD-1 blockade in classical Hodgkin lymphoma (dated by TCRdb to the early 2020s). Regarding the research as a whole: Nivolumab dosing was 3 mg/kg intravenously every 2 weeks, continuing until either disease progression or unacceptable toxicity. A peripheral blood immune signature of response to PD-1 blockade in classical Hodgkin lymphoma was defined using TCR beta sequencing and CyTOF.

Looking up the germline V gene (reference sequence) yields CDR1 MNHEY and CDR2 SMNVEV. The CDR3 starts with the cysteine, ends with the phenylalanine, and has 15 residues. Just CDR3 DNA is preserved here, 45 bases in frame from base 1. V and J lose 5 bases and 2 bases, and a span of 12 bases separates them. The Qiagen DNeasy kit was used to extract genomic DNA from unsorted PBMCs and from the negatively selected CD4+ and CD8+ fractions. TCR beta CDR3 regions were subjected to amplification by immunoSEQ multiplex PCR with primers that anneal to V and J segments. A synthetic immune receptor repertoire was used to minimize amplification bias, and remaining bias was computationally removed after sequencing. As for the original processing: Repertoire diversity was quantified as the Shannon entropy index using custom Python scripts. Unsorted, CD4+ and CD8+ repertoires were analyzed separately, except in combined analyses where CD4+ and CD8+ sequences were merged in silico. Clonal expansion was defined as a frequency increase of at least 2-fold after treatment compared with C1D1, and clones undetected at baseline were assigned a pseudocount of 0.5. Singleton clones were defined as clones with 0 or 1 copy at C1D1, and non-singleton clones were defined as clones with 2 or more copies. Clones expanded in unsorted samples were annotated as CD4+, CD8+ or unknown by matching protein sequences in sorted samples from the same patient. Wilcoxon tests on paired samples were used to test diversity changes from C1D1 to C4D1. This immuneACCESS table, as held by TCRdb, lists in-frame sequences with V and J called but not all clones. Of the missing ones, under half trace to an unresolved V gene in checked studies; the others have no known cause. V and J calls and clone size come straight from that table; D and trimming were deduced from the DNA. This sample gives 20,000 to 25,000 clones in total; around 80% of them show up just once. The ten largest clonotypes hold around 6.5% of the sample.

Findings and caveats that apply to the study as a whole: Baseline diversity similar to that of newly diagnosed patients was observed in trial patients achieving complete response, whereas significantly lower diversity was observed in partial responders and progressors. Newly diagnosed patients were reported to have lower baseline TCR diversity than healthy donors, and relapsed/refractory patients were reported to have lower baseline TCR diversity still. The study was restricted to a single clinical trial cohort, and the causes of repertoire differences, possibly disease activity or prior therapy, were left undefined. Lower diversity was seen in patients whose nivolumab began less than 1 year after ASCT, and these patients were left out of later analyses so that immune reconstitution would not confound the results. A significant rise by C4D1 was seen in CD4+ but not CD8+ TCR diversity (p=0.0027 vs p=0.16), with the rise being most apparent in complete responders (p=0.02).

According to the study, the label for this sample's time point signals: cycle 1 day 1 (C1D1), immediately before nivolumab initiation. All trial patients had relapsed after autologous stem cell transplantation, with cohorts A, B and C differing in prior brentuximab vedotin exposure. The trial cohort included more than 55 patients with relapsed/refractory classical Hodgkin lymphoma, and each patient had a best overall response of complete response, partial response or progressive disease. Trial patients were treated with single-agent nivolumab in the multi-cohort phase II CheckMate 205 trial. An independent review committee assessed best overall response by applying the 2007 International Working Group response criteria. Trial PBMCs were obtained immediately prior to nivolumab initiation (C1D1) and on therapy at cycle 2 day 1 and cycle 4 day 1. Peripheral blood was collected in 8 mL Vacutainer Cell Preparation Tubes, from which PBMCs were isolated by centrifugation and then cryopreserved.

With respect to this clone: No cognate antigen has been identified for it. Nothing much larger sits one base from this clone, and base qualities are not available.

This specimen consisted of peripheral blood mononuclear cells (PBMCs), obtained at baseline. In this chain, TRBV27 is recombined with TRBJ1-4, with TRBD1 as a weak D call on 6 bases. The TCR originated in a human donor with classical Hodgkin lymphoma. The CDR3 reads as follows: CASSLTGSTNEKLFF. The DNA reads TGTGCCAGCAGTCTTACAGGGTCCACTAATGAAAAACTGTTTTTT.